This TCR beta chain was identified in a study of T cell clones after liver transplantation. Study details: Post-transplant blood was tracked for graft-donor-reactive T cell clones identified in a pre-transplant mixed lymphocyte reaction.

TCRdb's copy holds only in-frame clones and misses some; the assay was immunoSEQ multiplex PCR. The table includes 60,000 or so clones, over 55% detected once. Thawed unstimulated PBMCs were FACS-sorted by CD3, CD4 and CD8 into two populations. The study, taken as a whole, reports: Small, mixed patient groups and varying post-transplant times limit these conclusions.

Concerning this clone itself: Its antigen is not known.

Per the germline V gene, CDR1 is SGHTA and CDR2 is FQGTGA. CDR3 length: 16 amino acids. Deletions cut 5 bases from V and 4 bases from J, with 20 bases between. The sample consisted of CD4+ T cells from blood, taken before liver transplant. This sequence was found in a human donor who received a liver transplant. This chain links TRBV7-3 with TRBJ2-5, with a tentative D call TRBD2 (6 bases). CDR3 bases: TGTGCCAGCAGCCCGGGCCGACGGGGGTCCGGAGAGACCCAGTACTTC. Translating it yields CASSPGRRGSGETQYF.